This T cell receptor (beta chain) appears in the sequencing data of a study of blood T cell repertoires in COVID-19. TCRdb keeps only in-frame clones here, not all; method: immunoSEQ multiplex PCR. The sample consists of about 190,000 clones, approximately 86% of them appearing once. V was cut by 5 bases and J by 5 bases, with 13 bases left in between. In germline, CDR1 is SGHNT, CDR2 YENEEA. The CDR3 is 15 residues long. This clone was seen more than once but under ten times. This sequence originates from a man aged 80 or over with COVID-19, enrolled during active disease. J is TRBJ1-6 and V is TRBV11-3; weak D call: TRBD1 (6 bases). Source material: peripheral blood. The CDR3 sequence: CASSPRGQHNSPLHF. The CDR3 DNA is TGTGCCAGCAGCCCCAGAGGACAGCATAATTCACCCCTCCACTTT.